The 10 T cell receptor beta chains below all came from one sample that was sequenced in a study of identical twins. MiXCR, run by TCRdb on the 5' RACE reads, gives a single entry per CDR3 protein. The repertoire holds just under 550,000 distinct CDR3 sequences, with about 16% as singletons. These same data were also listed under a study on yellow fever vaccine responses in identical twins.

Specimen: CD4+ T cells sorted from blood. These TCRs come from a woman between 18 and 29 years old in good health.

This chain joins TRBV7-9 and TRBJ2-5, with D maybe TRBD2 (5 bases). With 1 base removed from V and 7 bases from J, the gap between germline ends came to 13 bases. Germline V gene data show CDR1 as SEHNR and CDR2 as FQNEAQ (reference sequence). The CDR3 sequence is 14 residues long. CDR3 loop: CASSLGSGDGTQYF. In DNA, the CDR3 is TGTGCCAGCAGCTTAGGGTCCGGGGATGGGACCCAGTACTTC.

For the CDR3, the DNA is TGTGCCAGCAGCCAAGTAGGGACCGAGGTGACCCAGTACTTC. Translating gives CASSQVGTEVTQYF. The chain employs TRBV4-2 and TRBJ2-5; possibly TRBD1 or TRBD2 for D (5 bases each). V dropped 1 base and J dropped 7 bases, with 13 bases sitting between them. The CDR3 sequence is 14 residues long. CDR1 LGHNA and CDR2 YNFKEQ come from the germline V gene.

This rearrangement joins TRBV20-1 to TRBJ1-3; weak D call: TRBD1 (5 bases). The CDR3 spans 13 residues. Germline assignment: CDR1 DFQATT and CDR2 SNEGSKA (reference sequence). The CDR3 DNA follows: TGCGGTTTCGGGACCAGCTCTGGAAACACCATATATTTT. The encoded protein is CGFGTSSGNTIYF.

This clonotype was seen more than once but under ten times. The V and J genes are TRBV20-1 and TRBJ2-4; D possibly corresponds to TRBD1 (6 bases). Per germline, CDR1 DFQATT and CDR2 SNEGSKA (reference sequence). This CDR3 has 15 residues. The V and J ends lost 6 bases and 0 bases respectively, with 15 bases between them. DNA of the CDR3: TGCAGTGCCACCTCAGGGGCGGAAGCCAAAAACATTCAGTACTTC. Its translation is CSATSGAEAKNIQYF.

The chain recombines TRBV12-3 or TRBV12-4 with TRBJ2-3; 10 positions match TRBD1. This CDR3 comprises 16 residues. J gave up 3 bases and V 6 bases, and 9 bases lay outside the gene matches. The CDR3 DNA reads TGTGCCAGCAGGTGGGGGACAGGGGATACGACAGATACGCAGTATTTT. This gives the protein CASRWGTGDTTDTQYF.

This clonotype was counted between two and nine times. CDR3 in amino acids: CASSRDRGFYEQYV. CDR3 DNA: TGTGCCAGCAGCCGGGACAGAGGATTCTACGAGCAGTACGTC. This chain links TRBV12-3 or TRBV12-4 with TRBJ2-7; 7 bases map to TRBD1. With V trimmed by 6 bases and J by 3 bases, 8 bases remained unmatched. The CDR3 is made up of 14 amino acids.

This clonotype was observed at least ten times. The chain is built from TRBV6-1 and TRBJ2-1; 8 bases fit TRBD2. V lost 5 bases to trimming and J lost 4 bases; unmatched junction nucleotides: 7. The CDR3 consists of 15 residues. From germline, CDR1 is MNHNS and CDR2 SASEGT. The CDR3 coding sequence is TGTGCCAGCAGTACAACTAGCGGTTTATACAATGAGCAGTTCTTC. Its protein product is CASSTTSGLYNEQFF.

The chain couples TRBV29-1 to TRBJ2-7, with 7 bases that match TRBD2. J lost 3 bases, V lost 5 bases, and 4 bases had no gene match. Germline lookup yields CDR1 SQVTM and CDR2 ANQGSEA. The CDR3 sequence is 12 residues long. Written as DNA, the CDR3 is TGCAGCGTTCTCACGGGGGGCTACGAGCAGTACTTC. Translation: CSVLTGGYEQYF.

This clonotype was recorded many times. The chain combines TRBV5-5 with TRBJ2-2; D is tentatively TRBD1 or TRBD2 (6 bases each). Per the germline V gene, CDR1 is SGHKS and CDR2 is YYEKEE (reference sequence). Trimming left V 1 base short and J 1 base short, with 11 bases between. The CDR3 spans 16 residues. The CDR3 coding sequence is TGTGCCAGCAGCTTGTTAGGGGGGATGAACACCGGGGAGCTGTTTTTT. Encoded protein: CASSLLGGMNTGELFF.

This clonotype was picked up a small number of times. The chain employs TRBV5-6 and TRBJ1-3; D perhaps matches TRBD1 (5 bases). The germline gives CDR1 SGHDT, CDR2 YYEEEE. V lost 9 bases and J lost 4, with 17 bases in between. The CDR3 runs to 14 residues. The CDR3 coding sequence is TGTGCCACCAAAAAGGGGAGGACGGGAAACACCATATATTTT. This translates into CATKKGRTGNTIYF.